The TCR beta chain under discussion was sequenced for a study of PD-1 blockade in classical Hodgkin lymphoma. Study observations and caveats: Newly diagnosed patients reportedly had lower baseline TCR diversity than healthy donors.

This table comes from immunoSEQ multiplex PCR, and its TCRdb copy is limited to in-frame clones, with some not included. The profile covers over 20,000 clones, with 85% to 90% appearing a single time and roughly 7% taken by the ten largest. J was trimmed by 4 bases and V by 4 bases; bases with no gene match: 8. Germline loops: CDR1 SEHNR, CDR2 FQNEAQ (reference sequence). This CDR3 has 15 residues. The sample's time point: newly diagnosed, previously untreated cHL patient sample. The investigators isolated CD8+ T cells from thawed PBMCs using magnetic negative selection. Comparator PBMCs were from newly diagnosed, untreated classical Hodgkin lymphoma. With respect to this clone: Its antigen is still unknown.

This clonotype originated in a human donor with classical Hodgkin lymphoma. The chain carries TRBV7-9 and TRBJ2-3; 7 nucleotides align to TRBD2. Specimen: CD8+ T cells from blood. The CDR3 sequence: CASSSRLAAADTQYF. The CDR3 DNA follows: TGTGCCAGCAGCTCGAGACTAGCCGCCGCAGATACGCAGTATTTT.